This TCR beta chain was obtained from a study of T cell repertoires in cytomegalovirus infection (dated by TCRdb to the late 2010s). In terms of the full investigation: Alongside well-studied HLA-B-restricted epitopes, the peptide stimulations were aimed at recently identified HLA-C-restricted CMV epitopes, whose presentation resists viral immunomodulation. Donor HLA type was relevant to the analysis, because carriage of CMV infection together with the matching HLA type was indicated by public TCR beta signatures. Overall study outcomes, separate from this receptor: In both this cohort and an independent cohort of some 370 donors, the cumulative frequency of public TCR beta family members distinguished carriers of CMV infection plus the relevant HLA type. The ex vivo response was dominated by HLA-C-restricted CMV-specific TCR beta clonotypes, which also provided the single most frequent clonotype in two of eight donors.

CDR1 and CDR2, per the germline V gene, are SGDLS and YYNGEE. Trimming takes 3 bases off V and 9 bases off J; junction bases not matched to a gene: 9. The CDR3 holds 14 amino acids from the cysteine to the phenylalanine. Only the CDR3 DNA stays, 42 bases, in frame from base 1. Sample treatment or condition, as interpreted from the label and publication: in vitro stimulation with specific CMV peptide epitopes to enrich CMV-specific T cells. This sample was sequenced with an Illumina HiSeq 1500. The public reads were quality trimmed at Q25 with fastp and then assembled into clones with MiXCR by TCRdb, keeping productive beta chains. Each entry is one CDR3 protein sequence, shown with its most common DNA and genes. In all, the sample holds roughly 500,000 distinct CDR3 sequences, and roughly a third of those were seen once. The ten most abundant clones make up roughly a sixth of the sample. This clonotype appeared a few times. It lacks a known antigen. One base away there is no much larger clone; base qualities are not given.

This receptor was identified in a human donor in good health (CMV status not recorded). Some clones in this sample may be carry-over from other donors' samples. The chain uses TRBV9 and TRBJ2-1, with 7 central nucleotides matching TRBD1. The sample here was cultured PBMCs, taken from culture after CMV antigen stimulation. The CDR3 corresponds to CASSASTGVGEQFF. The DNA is TGTGCCAGCAGCGCTTCCACAGGGGTGGGTGAGCAGTTCTTC. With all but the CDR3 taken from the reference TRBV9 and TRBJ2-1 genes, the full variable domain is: DSGVTQTPKHLITATGQRVTLRCSPRSGDLSVYWYQQSLDQGLQFLIQYYNGEERAKGNILERFSAQQFPDLHSELNLSSLELGDSALYFCASSASTGVGEQFFGPGTRLTVL.